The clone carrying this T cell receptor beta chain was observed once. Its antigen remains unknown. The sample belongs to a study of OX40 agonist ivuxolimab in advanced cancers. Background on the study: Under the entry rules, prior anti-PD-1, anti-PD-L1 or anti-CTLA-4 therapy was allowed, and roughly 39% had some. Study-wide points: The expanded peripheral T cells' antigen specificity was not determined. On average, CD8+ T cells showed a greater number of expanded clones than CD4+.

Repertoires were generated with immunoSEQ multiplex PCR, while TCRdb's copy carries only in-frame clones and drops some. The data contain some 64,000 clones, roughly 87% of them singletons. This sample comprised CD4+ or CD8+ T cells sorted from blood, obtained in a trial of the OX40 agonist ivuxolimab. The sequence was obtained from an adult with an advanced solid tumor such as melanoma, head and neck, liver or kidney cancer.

CDR3 in DNA: TGCGCCAGCAGCCAAGAAACCCTACAGGGCTCAACGAACACTGAAGCTTTCTTT. It codes for CASSQETLQGSTNTEAFF. The chain employs TRBV4-1 and TRBJ1-1, with a tentative D call TRBD1 (6 bases). The germline V and J ends were trimmed by 0 bases and 1 base, with 18 bases remaining between them. Looked up from germline, CDR1 is MGHRA and CDR2 is YSYEKL. The length of the CDR3 is 18 residues.